The 9 T cell receptor beta chains listed next were all sequenced from one sample in a study of blood T cells in healthy people across ages. It was with a sample-barcoded 5' primer and a J-beta primer mix that a second PCR of roughly 6 to 12 cycles was run. TCRdb processed the 5' RACE reads anew with MiXCR; each CDR3 protein has one entry. This table holds 720,000 or so distinct CDR3 sequences, 40% to 50% found once. Sequencing used blood. Receptors originate from a man older than 75 in good health.

This clonotype was seen a few times. This chain links TRBV3-1 with TRBJ2-5, with D uncertain. This CDR3 region has 11 residues. Trimming cost V 1 base and J 10 bases, with 7 bases left between them. CDR1 is LGHDT, CDR2 YNNKEL, per germline (reference sequence). Here the CDR3 reads CASSQGGGQYF. CDR3 sequence (DNA): TGTGCCAGCAGCCAAGGGGGTGGCCAGTACTTC.

The count of this clonotype is one. Its ends do not fully match the called genes, so a read error is possible. The V call is TRBV3-1, the J call TRBJ1-4, with D unresolved. Germline CDR1 is LGHDT and CDR2 is YNNKEL (reference sequence). The CDR3 totals 12 residues. This chain's CDR3 is CASSRTDEKLFF. CDR3 bases: TGTGCCAGCAGCCGAACTGATGAAAAACTGTTTTTT. Filled out from reference TRBV3-1 and TRBJ1-4, the complete variable domain reads DTAVSQTPKYLVTQMGNDKSIKCEQNLGHDTMYWYKQDSKKFLKIMFSYNNKELIINETVPNRFSPKSPDKAHLNLHINSLELGDSAVYFCASSRTDEKLFFGSGTQLSVL.

This clonotype was detected a few times. The rearrangement links TRBV6-2 or TRBV6-3 to TRBJ2-1; D is uncertain. Trimming stripped 4 bases from V and 13 bases from J, with 11 bases between. The CDR3 sequence is 11 residues long. Germline V gene data show CDR1 as MNHEY and CDR2 as SVGEGT. The CDR3 region is CASSFMQTQFF. For the CDR3, the DNA is TGTGCCAGCAGTTTCATGCAGACTCAGTTCTTC.

The genes are TRBV5-6 and TRBJ1-2, with 7 bases fitting TRBD1. CDR1 and CDR2 from the germline V gene are SGHDT and YYEEEE. Trimming took 4 bases from V and 4 from J; bases not matched to a gene: 16. The CDR3 contains 17 residues. The CDR3 bases are TGTGCCAGCAGCCCGCCGGGGACAGCGGGCTTGGGCTATGGCTACACCTTC. Protein product: CASSPPGTAGLGYGYTF.

The rearrangement joins TRBV20-1 to TRBJ2-4; the match to TRBD1 covers 8 bases. The CDR3 sequence is 14 residues long. Germline CDR1 is DFQATT and CDR2 is SNEGSKA (reference sequence). The V gene end was trimmed by 6 bases and the J gene end by 7 bases; junction bases not matched to a gene: 11. The CDR3: CSANAVDRGNIQYF. The CDR3, as DNA: TGCAGTGCCAACGCGGTCGACAGGGGTAACATTCAGTACTTC.

This clonotype was counted many times. The rearrangement joins TRBV9 to TRBJ2-5; D is possibly TRBD2 (5 bases). V was shortened by 0 bases and J by 1 base, with 7 bases between the two germline ends. CDR3 size: 14 residues. Germline V lookup: CDR1 SGDLS, CDR2 YYNGEE. CDR3 sequence (DNA): TGTGCCAGCAGCGTAGGGGGAGCCCAAGAGACCCAGTACTTC. This translates into CASSVGGAQETQYF.

The chain uses TRBV7-8 and TRBJ1-4, with a weak D call TRBD1 (5 bases). CDR1 and CDR2 (germline): SGHVS, FQNEAQ. V shed 1 base and J shed 6 bases, with 12 bases lying between them. The CDR3 contains 15 residues. The CDR3 coding sequence is TGTGCCAGCAGCTTAGGGCAGGGCGTACATGAAAAACTGTTTTTT. Its translation: CASSLGQGVHEKLFF.

The chain links TRBV2 to TRBJ2-4; D unresolved. The germline CDR1 and CDR2 sequences are SNHLY and FYNNEI. The CDR3 sequence is 13 residues long. V shed 3 bases and J shed 13 bases, with 16 bases lying between them. The CDR3 DNA sequence: TGTGCCAGCAGTGAGGGCCTCCCGCTAGAGCAGTACTTC. Translated: CASSEGLPLEQYF.

In its sample, this clonotype was seen a few times. J is TRBJ2-7 and V is TRBV29-1, with D uncertain. Trimming removed 7 bases at V and 2 bases at J, with 15 bases between. CDR1 SQVTM and CDR2 ANQGSEA come from the germline V gene. This CDR3 is built from 13 residues. DNA for the CDR3: TGCAGCGCTGACGCAGGCCGTACCTACGAGCAGTACTTC. Its translation: CSADAGRTYEQYF.